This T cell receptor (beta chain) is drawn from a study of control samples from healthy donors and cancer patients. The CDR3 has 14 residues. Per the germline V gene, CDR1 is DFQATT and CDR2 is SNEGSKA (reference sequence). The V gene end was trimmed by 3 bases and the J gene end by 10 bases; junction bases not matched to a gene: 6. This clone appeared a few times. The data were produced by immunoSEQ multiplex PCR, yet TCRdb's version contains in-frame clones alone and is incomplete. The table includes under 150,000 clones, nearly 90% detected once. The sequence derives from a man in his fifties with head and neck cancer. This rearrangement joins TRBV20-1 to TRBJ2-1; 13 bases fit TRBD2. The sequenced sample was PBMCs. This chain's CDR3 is CSASTSGGAWEQFF. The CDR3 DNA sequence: TGCAGTGCTAGTACTAGCGGGGGGGCCTGGGAGCAGTTCTTC.